A selection of T cell receptor beta chains follows, all from one sample in a study of low-dose radiotherapy and immunotherapy resistance in tumors. TCRdb fed the reads into MiXCR, producing one record per CDR3 protein. This sample has around 80,000 distinct CDR3 sequences; approximately 20% occur once, and the top ten carry 5% to 6.5%. The sequencing used PBMCs, collected before treatment. These receptors all stem from a male donor with prostate cancer. Both conserved end residues are part of each CDR3. D genes are given only for firm matches. Only part of the rows carry a size: once, few, many, or a class if the clone is expanded.

CASSLTEGGGFGIQYF | TGTGCCAGCAGCTTAACGGAAGGGGGGGGTTTTGGCATTCAGTACTTC | TRBJ2-4 | - | many | TRBV7-9
CSARIRAGGEENEQFF | TGCAGTGCTAGGATCAGGGCGGGGGGCGAAGAGAATGAGCAGTTCTTC | TRBJ2-1 | TRBD2 | many | TRBV20-1
CASSTDKIRAFF | TGTGCCAGCAGTACCGACAAGATAAGAGCTTTCTTT | TRBJ1-1 | - | many | TRBV5-4
CANGQGAYNEQFF | TGTGCCAACGGACAGGGGGCCTACAATGAGCAGTTCTTC | TRBJ2-1 | TRBD1 | many | TRBV12-3/TRBV12-4
CASSPSAGGLETQYF | TGTGCCAGCTCACCCTCAGCGGGGGGGCTAGAGACCCAGTACTTC | TRBJ2-5 | TRBD2 | many | TRBV18
CASSLGLGVIEPQHF | TGCGCCAGCAGCTTGGGCCTGGGTGTGATAGAGCCCCAGCATTTT | TRBJ1-5 | - | many | TRBV5-1
CASRDSVGYGYTF | TGTGCCAGCAGGGACTCGGTAGGATATGGCTACACCTTC | TRBJ1-2 | - | few | TRBV6-2/TRBV6-3
CASSFVNTGELFF | TGTGCCAGCAGCTTCGTAAACACCGGGGAGCTGTTTTTT | TRBJ2-2 | - | many | TRBV11-3
CSADREPEQFF | TGCAGTGCGGACCGGGAGCCTGAGCAGTTCTTC | TRBJ2-1 | - | many | TRBV20-1
CAISGGQGVNYGYTF | TGTGCCATCAGTGGTGGACAGGGGGTCAACTATGGCTACACCTTC | TRBJ1-2 | TRBD1 | many | TRBV10-3
CSERDRSSYEQYF | TGCAGCGAGCGGGACAGGAGCTCCTACGAGCAGTACTTC | TRBJ2-7 | - | many | TRBV29-1
CASSIVGVSPLHF | TGTGCCAGTAGTATAGTCGGGGTTTCACCCCTCCACTTT | TRBJ1-6 | - | many | TRBV19
CASSPGGPGANVLTF | TGCGCCAGCAGCCCCGGGGGGCCTGGGGCCAACGTCCTGACTTTC | TRBJ2-6 | - | few | TRBV5-1
CASRPGVRDSYEQYF | TGTGCCAGCAGACCGGGGGTAAGGGACTCCTACGAGCAGTACTTC | TRBJ2-7 | - | many | TRBV5-4
CASSLATRFYEQYF | TGTGCCAGCAGCTTAGCCACTAGATTCTACGAGCAGTACTTC | TRBJ2-7 | - | many | TRBV7-8
CASSQSLAGANVLTF | TGTGCCAGCAGCCAGTCGCTCGCCGGGGCCAACGTCCTGACTTTC | TRBJ2-6 | - | many | TRBV27
CASSPRGGQIAKNIQYF | TGTGCCAGCAGCCCAAGAGGGGGGCAAATAGCCAAAAACATTCAGTACTTC | TRBJ2-4 | - | - | TRBV7-2
CSASWSGRAEAFF | TGCAGTGCTAGCTGGTCCGGGAGGGCTGAAGCTTTCTTT | TRBJ1-1 | - | many | TRBV20-1
CASSFGGAGTGELFF | TGTGCCAGCAGCTTTGGGGGCGCGGGCACCGGGGAGCTGTTTTTT | TRBJ2-2 | - | once | TRBV5-3
CASSLWQGNAKNIQYF | TGTGCCAGCAGCTTATGGCAGGGTAATGCCAAAAACATTCAGTACTTC | TRBJ2-4 | - | many | TRBV11-2
CATSAPESYEQYF | TGTGCCACCAGTGCCCCAGAATCCTACGAGCAGTACTTC | TRBJ2-7 | - | many | TRBV24-1
CSALGMGGNTDTQYF | TGCAGTGCTCTAGGAATGGGGGGTAACACAGATACGCAGTATTTT | TRBJ2-3 | - | - | TRBV20-1
CASSRHQSYEQYF | TGTGCCAGCAGCCGACACCAATCCTACGAGCAGTACTTC | TRBJ2-7 | - | many | TRBV11-2
CASSGSGRAGHEQFF | TGCGCCAGCAGCGGGAGCGGGAGGGCCGGACATGAGCAGTTCTTC | TRBJ2-1 | TRBD2 | - | TRBV5-1
CASSRFQGTGANVLTF | TGTGCCAGCAGCCGTTTTCAGGGGACCGGGGCCAACGTCCTGACTTTC | TRBJ2-6 | - | many | TRBV7-9
CASSFKGQDSEAFF | TGCGCCAGCAGCTTTAAGGGACAGGATAGTGAAGCTTTCTTT | TRBJ1-1 | TRBD1 | many | TRBV5-1
CASSLAGAPGANVLTF | TGTGCCAGCAGCTTGGCAGGGGCGCCCGGGGCCAACGTCCTGACTTTC | TRBJ2-6 | - | few | TRBV5-4
CASSPLAGVPDTQYF | TGTGCCAGCAGTCCACTAGCGGGAGTACCAGATACGCAGTATTTT | TRBJ2-3 | TRBD2 | many | TRBV28
CAWSSGTGNEKLFF | TGTGCCTGGAGTTCCGGGACAGGGAATGAAAAACTGTTTTTT | TRBJ1-4 | TRBD1 | few | TRBV30
CASQVGGGLNTEAFF | TGTGCCAGCCAGGTAGGGGGGGGCCTGAACACTGAAGCTTTCTTT | TRBJ1-1 | - | - | TRBV19
CASSRGDRGLIDTQYF | TGCGCCAGCAGCCGTGGGGACAGGGGGCTGATAGATACGCAGTATTTT | TRBJ2-3 | TRBD1 | - | TRBV4-3